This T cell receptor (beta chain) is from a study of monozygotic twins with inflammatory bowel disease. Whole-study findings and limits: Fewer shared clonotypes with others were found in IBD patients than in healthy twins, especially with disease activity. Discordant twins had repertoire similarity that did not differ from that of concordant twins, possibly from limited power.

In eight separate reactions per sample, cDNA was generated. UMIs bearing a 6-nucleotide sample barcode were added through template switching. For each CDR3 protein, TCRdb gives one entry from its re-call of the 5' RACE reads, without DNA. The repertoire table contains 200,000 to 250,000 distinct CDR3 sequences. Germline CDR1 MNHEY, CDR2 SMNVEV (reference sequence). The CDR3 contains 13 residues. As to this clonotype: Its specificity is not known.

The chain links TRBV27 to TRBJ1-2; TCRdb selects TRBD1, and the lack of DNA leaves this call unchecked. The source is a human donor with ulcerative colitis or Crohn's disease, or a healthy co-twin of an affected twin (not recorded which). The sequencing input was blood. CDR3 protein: CASRTQGNYGYTF.